Reported below is one TCR beta chain. The sample comes from a study of T cells expressing NK-cell markers. Each CDR3 protein gets one entry in TCRdb, which reprocessed the 5' RACE reads and gives no DNA. The repertoire table contains fewer than 300,000 distinct CDR3 sequences. This CDR3 comprises 14 residues. Germline values: CDR1 MNHEY, CDR2 SVGAGI. The sample taken for sequencing was blood T cells: a sorted CD56 or NKG2C T cell subset, CD4+ or CD8+ T cells, or bulk PBMC T cells (not recorded which). This receptor was obtained from a woman aged 18 to 69 in good health. The chain combines TRBV6-5 with TRBJ2-2; checking the TCRdb D call of TRBD1 is not possible without DNA. CDR3 amino acids: CASVSGRGTGELFF.